A single T cell receptor (beta chain) is shown here with its context. Its cognate antigen has yet to be identified. It has no much larger one-base neighbor in the sample; base qualities were not kept. Its CDR3 holds 15 amino acids, cysteine through phenylalanine. Of all the DNA, just the CDR3 is kept, 45 bases in frame from base 1. In the germline V gene (reference sequence), CDR1 corresponds to LNHDA and CDR2 to SQIVND. Germline trimming: 5 bases from V, 5 bases from J; junction bases outside gene matches: 5. The time point tag for this specimen amounts to: cycle 4 day 1 (C4D1), after around six weeks of nivolumab. Every trial patient had relapsed after autologous stem cell transplantation, and cohorts A, B and C differed in prior brentuximab vedotin exposure. A total of over 55 patients with relapsed/refractory classical Hodgkin lymphoma made up the trial cohort, and each patient's best overall response was complete response, partial response or progressive disease. Trial patients were treated with single-agent nivolumab in the multi-cohort phase II CheckMate 205 trial. An independent review committee assessed best overall response using the 2007 International Working Group response criteria. Trial PBMCs were collected immediately before nivolumab initiation (C1D1) and during therapy at cycle 2 day 1 and cycle 4 day 1. Peripheral blood was collected in 8 mL Vacutainer Cell Preparation Tubes, from which PBMCs were isolated by centrifugation and then cryopreserved.

This entry belongs to a study of PD-1 blockade in classical Hodgkin lymphoma (dated by TCRdb to between 2020 and 2021). Notes on the research overall: Nivolumab dosing was 3 mg/kg intravenously every 2 weeks, continuing until either disease progression or unacceptable toxicity. The study used TCR beta sequencing and CyTOF to define a peripheral blood immune signature of response to PD-1 blockade in classical Hodgkin lymphoma.

Genomic DNA was isolated using the Qiagen DNeasy kit from unsorted PBMCs as well as from negatively selected CD4+ and CD8+ fractions. Using primers that anneal to V and J segments, immunoSEQ multiplex PCR amplified the TCR beta CDR3 regions. A synthetic immune receptor repertoire was used to minimize amplification bias, and remaining bias was computationally removed after sequencing. As for the authors' bioinformatics: Custom Python scripts were used to quantify repertoire diversity as the Shannon entropy index. Unsorted, CD4+ and CD8+ repertoires were analyzed separately, except for combined analyses in which CD4+ and CD8+ sequences were merged in silico. Clonal expansion was defined as at least a 2-fold frequency increase after treatment relative to C1D1, with a pseudocount of 0.5 for undetected baseline clones. Clones with 0 or 1 copy at C1D1 were classified as singleton clones, and clones with 2 or more copies were classified as non-singleton clones. Clones expanded in unsorted samples were annotated as CD4+, CD8+ or unknown by matching protein sequences in sorted samples from the same patient. Wilcoxon tests on paired samples were used to test changes in diversity from C1D1 to C4D1. TCRdb carries this immuneACCESS record with in-frame sequences only. Its versions omit some clonotypes, under half of them owing to an unresolved V gene in the studies checked, with the rest unexplained. That table gives V, J and clone size, and the DNA gave D and trimming. This sample holds fewer than 100,000 clones; roughly 91% were observed only once. Of the sample, 1.5% to 2.5% is held by the ten largest clones.

What the study reported, not specific to this receptor: The study was restricted to a single clinical trial cohort, and the causes of repertoire differences, possibly disease activity or prior therapy, were left undefined. By C4D1, a significant rise was seen in CD4+ TCR diversity but not in CD8+ TCR diversity (p=0.0027 vs p=0.16), and the rise was most apparent among complete responders (p=0.02). Baseline TCR diversity was reported to be lower in newly diagnosed patients than in healthy donors, and even lower in relapsed/refractory patients. Trial patients achieving complete response had baseline diversity similar to newly diagnosed patients, whereas partial responders and progressors had significantly lower diversity. Patients starting nivolumab less than 1 year after ASCT had lower diversity and were excluded from later analyses to avoid confounding by immune reconstitution.

The receptor was isolated from a human donor with classical Hodgkin lymphoma. Sample: peripheral blood mononuclear cells (PBMCs), taken before the fourth cycle of nivolumab. The sequence links TRBV19 to TRBJ2-2; the central 10 bases match TRBD2. The DNA sequence follows: TGTGCCAGTAGTTCCGGGACTAGCGAGACCGGGGAGCTGTTTTTT. Its protein reads: CASSSGTSETGELFF.